These 24 T cell receptor beta chains were sequenced from one sample in a study of blood T cells in healthy people across ages. The use of a sample-barcoded 5' primer and a J-beta primer mix characterized a second PCR of about 7 to 12 cycles. TCRdb reanalysed the 5' RACE reads using MiXCR and keeps one entry per CDR3 protein. The sample has some 640,000 distinct CDR3 sequences, about 28% seen once. Source material: blood. The receptors stem from a woman older than 75 in good health.

This clonotype was counted many times. This chain uses TRBV12-3 or TRBV12-4 with TRBJ2-3, with D unresolved. The V end was cut by 6 bases, the J end by 1 base, with 11 bases between. This CDR3 is built from 14 residues. CDR3 in DNA: TGTGCCAGCAGGGATTATCAGCGCACAGATACGCAGTATTTT. Protein product: CASRDYQRTDTQYF.

Note on this clonotype: A read error is possible here, since a much larger clone lies one base away. This chain joins TRBV5-1 and TRBJ2-7; 14 bases are a match to TRBD2. The CDR3 has 17 residues. The germline CDR1 and CDR2 sequences are SGHRS and YFSETQ. J lost 6 bases, V lost 0 bases, and 8 bases had no gene match. The CDR3: CASSLGTSGGTTCEQYF. CDR3 sequence (DNA): TGCGCCAGCAGCTTGGGGACTAGCGGGGGGACGACCTGCGAGCAGTACTTC.

This clonotype was recorded a few times. The chain links TRBV24-1 to TRBJ1-5; 7 nucleotides line up with TRBD1. The CDR3 totals 13 residues. J gave up 8 bases and V 5 bases, and 5 bases lay outside the gene matches. CDR1 is KGHDR and CDR2 is SFDVKD in the germline V gene. The CDR3 reads CATSVPGTEPQHF. The CDR3 DNA reads TGTGCCACCAGTGTTCCCGGGACAGAGCCCCAGCATTTT.

This clonotype was counted many times. The V gene is TRBV6-1, the J gene TRBJ2-7; D is ambiguous. Germline loops: CDR1 MNHNS, CDR2 SASEGT. Trimming took 5 bases from V and 7 from J, leaving 12 bases between them. The CDR3 contains 12 residues. The CDR3 sequence: CASSREKKEQYF. CDR3 nucleotide sequence: TGTGCCAGCAGTCGAGAGAAGAAGGAGCAGTACTTC.

This clonotype was seen a few times. V is TRBV7-9 and J is TRBJ1-1, with a weak D call TRBD1 (5 bases). The CDR3 spans 15 residues. Germline V lookup: CDR1 SEHNR, CDR2 FQNEAQ (reference sequence). Trimming took off 5 bases at V and 3 bases at J, with 16 bases between the two ends. The CDR3 loop reads CASSAATGGDTEAFF. CDR3 nucleotide sequence: TGTGCCAGCAGCGCCGCGACCGGGGGGGACACTGAAGCTTTCTTT.

The chain couples TRBV7-9 to TRBJ2-7, with D perhaps TRBD2 (6 bases). The CDR3 extends over 13 amino acids. Germline CDR1 SEHNR, CDR2 FQNEAQ (reference sequence). The V and J ends lost 5 bases and 5 bases respectively, with 13 bases between them. The CDR3 DNA sequence: TGTGCCAGCAGCCATGCGAGGAGGGACGAGCAGTACTTC. Amino acids: CASSHARRDEQYF. The full variable domain, completed using reference TRBV7-9 and TRBJ2-7, is DTGVSQNPRHKITKRGQNVTFRCDPISEHNRLYWYRQTLGQGPEFLTYFQNEAQLEKSRLLSDRFSAERPKGSFSTLEIQRTEQGDSAMYLCASSHARRDEQYFGPGTRLTVT.

This clonotype was seen many times. The chain has TRBV20-1 and TRBJ2-3; TRBD2 might be the D (6 bases). V lost 7 bases and J lost 4, with 33 bases in between. The germline V gene has CDR1 DFQATT and CDR2 SNEGSKA (reference sequence). This CDR3 has 19 residues. The CDR3 here is CSVGKAQGLLAGAADTQYF. DNA of the CDR3: TGCAGTGTTGGTAAAGCCCAAGGGTTACTAGCCGGGGCCGCAGATACGCAGTATTTT.

This chain uses TRBV19 with TRBJ2-2; possibly TRBD1 for D (7 bases). CDR1 and CDR2 from the germline V gene are LNHDA and SQIVND (reference sequence). The CDR3 sequence is 15 residues long. Trimming removed 5 bases from V and 5 bases from J, with 15 bases in between. CDR3 DNA: TGTGCCAGTAGTCAACCCAGGGGGAGGACCGGGGAGCTGTTTTTT. Translation gives CASSQPRGRTGELFF.

This clonotype was seen ten or more times. A clone one base away is much larger, so this may be a read error. The chain carries TRBV7-9 and TRBJ1-2; TRBD1 matches at 11 bases. J was trimmed by 6 bases and V by 4 bases; bases with no gene match: 4. The germline V gene encodes CDR1 SEHNR and CDR2 FQNEAQ (reference sequence). The CDR3 is 14 residues long. CDR3 DNA sequence: TGTGCCAGCAGCTCATCGGGACAGGGGGATGGCTACACCTTC. Translation: CASSSSGQGDGYTF. Full variable domain (outside the CDR3, taken from reference TRBV7-9 and TRBJ1-2): DTGVSQNPRHKITKRGQNVTFRCDPISEHNRLYWYRQTLGQGPEFLTYFQNEAQLEKSRLLSDRFSAERPKGSFSTLEIQRTEQGDSAMYLCASSSSGQGDGYTFGSGTRLTVV.

This clonotype occurred many times. The gene calls are TRBV5-5 and TRBJ2-3; the D gene is possibly TRBD1 (6 bases). The germline V gene encodes CDR1 SGHKS and CDR2 YYEKEE (reference sequence). The CDR3 consists of 15 residues. V gave up 2 bases and J gave up 1 base, with 11 bases separating them. This CDR3 is CASSFQGHRTDTQYF. CDR3 sequence (DNA): TGTGCCAGCAGCTTTCAGGGACATCGCACAGATACGCAGTATTTT.

On this clonotype: Just one base apart from a much larger clone, this may be a read error. The V call is TRBV7-2, the J call TRBJ2-3; D perhaps matches TRBD1 (6 bases). With 5 bases removed from V and 3 bases from J, the gap between germline ends came to 12 bases. Germline V gene sequence: CDR1 SGHTA, CDR2 FQGNSA. This CDR3 has 14 residues. The CDR3 region is CTSSLSTGTDTQYF. The CDR3 nucleotides read TGTACCAGCAGCCTCAGTACAGGGACAGATACGCAGTATTTT.

This chain links TRBV7-9 with TRBJ2-3; 9 nucleotides match TRBD2. V gave up 5 bases and J gave up 4 bases; unmatched junction bases: 13. This CDR3 has 17 amino acids. The V gene's germline CDR1 is SEHNR and CDR2 FQNEAQ (reference sequence). The CDR3 here is CASSPRGAGGRSDTQYF. As DNA, the CDR3 is TGTGCCAGCAGCCCCAGAGGGGCGGGAGGGCGCTCAGATACGCAGTATTTT.

In this sample, this clonotype turned up many times. The J gene is TRBJ2-3, the V gene TRBV6-2 or TRBV6-3; TRBD1 matches at 8 bases. V was clipped by 4 bases and J by 11 bases; unmatched bases: 14. This CDR3 comprises 15 residues. Germline values: CDR1 MNHEY, CDR2 SVGEGT. The CDR3 bases are TGTGCCAGCAGTTCCATGTCCCGGGACAGGTACGGGCAGTATTTT. Protein product: CASSSMSRDRYGQYF.

This clonotype has only a few counts. With a much larger clone just one base away, this may be a read error. J is TRBJ2-1 and V is TRBV20-1; TRBD2 might be the D (5 bases). The CDR3 is 11 amino acids. The V gene's germline CDR1 is DFQATT and CDR2 SNEGSKA (reference sequence). CDR3 in DNA: TGCAGGGCTAGCAGTTACAATGAGCAGTTCTTC. Translating it yields CRASSYNEQFF.

At least ten counts were recorded for this clonotype. This chain joins TRBV30 and TRBJ1-2; 8 bases align to TRBD1. Looked up from germline, CDR1 is GTSNPN and CDR2 is SVGIG (reference sequence). V shed 1 base, J shed 7 bases, and the junction held 5 bases outside the gene matches. The CDR3 runs 13 residues. The CDR3 region has the DNA TGTGCCTGGAGTGGGACAGGGAAGGTTGGCTACACCTTC. This translates into CAWSGTGKVGYTF.

This clonotype was seen a few times. This CDR3 is CASTTTGTNTEAFF. The CDR3 region has the DNA TGTGCCAGCACTACTACAGGGACGAACACTGAAGCTTTCTTT. This rearrangement joins TRBV6-1 to TRBJ1-1; tentative D call: TRBD1 (6 bases). This CDR3 region has 14 residues. The V gene lost 7 bases and the J gene lost 1 base, with 13 bases spanning the gap. Germline V gene data show CDR1 as MNHNS and CDR2 as SASEGT.

This clonotype was detected only a few times. The J gene is TRBJ2-1, the V gene TRBV5-5, with D perhaps given as TRBD1 or TRBD2 (6 bases each). The V gene lost 3 bases and the J gene lost 0 bases, with 10 bases spanning the gap. Germline CDR1 is SGHKS and CDR2 is YYEKEE (reference sequence). There are 15 residues in the CDR3. The CDR3 here is CASSSGGPSYNEQFF. CDR3 coding DNA: TGTGCCAGCAGCTCTGGGGGGCCCTCCTACAATGAGCAGTTCTTC.

This clonotype was seen many times. The rearrangement uses TRBV6-2 or TRBV6-3 and TRBJ2-7, with 9 positions matching TRBD1. Germline CDR1 reads MNHEY; CDR2 reads SVGEGT. This CDR3 has 16 amino acids. The trim removed 4 bases at V and 0 bases at J, leaving 7 bases unmatched. CDR3 sequence reads: CASSFPTGQGSYEQYF. Here the CDR3 DNA reads TGTGCCAGCAGTTTCCCTACGGGACAGGGCTCCTACGAGCAGTACTTC.

There are many counts of this clonotype. V is TRBV9 and J is TRBJ1-2, with no clear D. Germline values: CDR1 SGDLS, CDR2 YYNGEE. This CDR3 has 15 residues. V was clipped by 3 bases and J by 2 bases, with 14 bases between them. The CDR3 region has the DNA TGTGCCAGCAGCGCAGATCCGAGGTCCAACTATGGCTACACCTTC. This gives the protein CASSADPRSNYGYTF.

In the case of this clonotype: A read error may produce the germline difference seen at one junction end. The chain links TRBV6-2 or TRBV6-3 to TRBJ1-3; D is uncertain. This CDR3 is 15 amino acids long. Germline CDR1 is MNHEY and CDR2 is SVGEGT. For the CDR3, the DNA is TGTGCCAGCAGCCGCCCAGGAGACCCAGGAAACACCAGATATTTT. Residues: CASSRPGDPGNTRYF.

This clonotype appeared a few times. The V and J genes are TRBV7-2 and TRBJ1-2, with 10 bases that match TRBD1. Germline trimming cut 5 bases from V and 6 bases from J; bases unmatched to any gene: 6. The V gene's germline CDR1 is SGHTA and CDR2 FQGNSA. This CDR3 comprises 14 residues. This CDR3 reads CASSAGQGENGYTF. CDR3 nucleotide sequence: TGTGCCAGCAGCGCCGGACAGGGGGAGAATGGCTACACCTTC.

The chain combines TRBV4-1 with TRBJ2-3, with D maybe TRBD1 (6 bases). The CDR3 loop spans 18 amino acids. Germline V gene data show CDR1 as MGHRA and CDR2 as YSYEKL. The germline V and J ends were trimmed by 0 bases and 4 bases, with 20 bases remaining between them. CDR3 loop: CASSQEVIGGKLADTQYF. CDR3 DNA sequence: TGCGCCAGCAGCCAAGAAGTGATAGGGGGAAAATTAGCAGATACGCAGTATTTT.

The chain is built from TRBV5-1 and TRBJ2-2; weak D call: TRBD2 (6 bases). The V gene's germline CDR1 is SGHRS and CDR2 YFSETQ. The V end was cut by 7 bases, the J end by 0 bases, with 19 bases between. The CDR3 length is 17 residues. The CDR3 is CASWPGLQPTNTGELFF. The CDR3 region has the DNA TGCGCCAGCTGGCCGGGACTGCAACCAACGAACACCGGGGAGCTGTTTTTT.

This clonotype was detected ten times or more. The chain uses TRBV21-1 and TRBJ2-7; the table calls TRBD1, which could not be checked here. TRBV21-1 is deemed a pseudogene. The length of the CDR3 is 17 residues. The DNA of the CDR3 is TGTGCCAGCAGCAAAGTAACTGGGGGGGCCCGGTGCCACGAGCAGTACTTC. Its protein product is CASSKVTGGARCHEQYF.